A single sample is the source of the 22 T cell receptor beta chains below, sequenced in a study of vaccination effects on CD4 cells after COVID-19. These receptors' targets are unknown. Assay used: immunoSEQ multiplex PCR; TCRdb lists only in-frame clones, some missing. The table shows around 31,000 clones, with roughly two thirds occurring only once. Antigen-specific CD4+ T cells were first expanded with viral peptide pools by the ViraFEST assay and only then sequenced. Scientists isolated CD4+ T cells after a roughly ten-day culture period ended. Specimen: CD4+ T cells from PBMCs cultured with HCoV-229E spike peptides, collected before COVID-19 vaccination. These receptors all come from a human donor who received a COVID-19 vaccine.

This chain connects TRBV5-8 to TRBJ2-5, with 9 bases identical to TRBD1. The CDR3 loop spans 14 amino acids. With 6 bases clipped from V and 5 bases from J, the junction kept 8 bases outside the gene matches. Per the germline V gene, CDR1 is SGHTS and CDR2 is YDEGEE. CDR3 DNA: TGTGCCAGCAACCAGGGACAGGGTATGGAGACCCAGTACTTC. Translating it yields CASNQGQGMETQYF. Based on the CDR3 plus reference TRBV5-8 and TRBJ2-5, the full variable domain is EAGVTQSPTHLIKTRGQQATLRCSPISGHTSVYWYQQALGLGLQFLLWYDEGEERNRGNFPPRFSGRQFPNYSSELNVNALELEDSALYLCASNQGQGMETQYFGPGTRLLVL.

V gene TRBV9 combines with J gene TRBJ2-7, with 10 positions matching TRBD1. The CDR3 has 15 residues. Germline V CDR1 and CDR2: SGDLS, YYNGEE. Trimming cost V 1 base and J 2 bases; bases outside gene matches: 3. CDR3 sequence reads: CASSVFGTGAYEQYF. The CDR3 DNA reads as TGTGCCAGCAGCGTATTCGGGACAGGGGCCTACGAGCAGTACTTC. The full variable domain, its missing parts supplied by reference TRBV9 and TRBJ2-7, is DSGVTQTPKHLITATGQRVTLRCSPRSGDLSVYWYQQSLDQGLQFLIQYYNGEERAKGNILERFSAQQFPDLHSELNLSSLELGDSALYFCASSVFGTGAYEQYFGPGTRLTVT.

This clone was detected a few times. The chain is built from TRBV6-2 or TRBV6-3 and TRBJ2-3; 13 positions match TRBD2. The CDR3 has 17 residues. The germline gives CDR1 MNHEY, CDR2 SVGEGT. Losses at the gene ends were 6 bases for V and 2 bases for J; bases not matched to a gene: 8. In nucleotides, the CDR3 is TGTGCCAGCAGCTCCGGACTAGCGGGAGCCCTCACAGATACGCAGTATTTT. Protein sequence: CASSSGLAGALTDTQYF.

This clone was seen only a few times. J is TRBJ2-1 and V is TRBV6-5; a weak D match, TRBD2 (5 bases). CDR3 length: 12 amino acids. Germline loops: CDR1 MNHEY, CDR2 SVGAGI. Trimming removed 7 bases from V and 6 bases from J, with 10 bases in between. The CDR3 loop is CASIRGSNEQFF. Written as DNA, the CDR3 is TGTGCCAGCATAAGAGGGTCCAATGAGCAGTTCTTC.

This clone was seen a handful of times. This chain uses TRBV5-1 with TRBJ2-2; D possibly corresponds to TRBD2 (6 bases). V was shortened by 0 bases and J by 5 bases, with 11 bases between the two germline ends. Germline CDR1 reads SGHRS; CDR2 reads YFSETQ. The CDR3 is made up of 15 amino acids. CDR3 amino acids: CASSLGGGSTGELFF. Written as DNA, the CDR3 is TGCGCCAGCAGCTTGGGTGGAGGGAGTACCGGGGAGCTGTTTTTT.

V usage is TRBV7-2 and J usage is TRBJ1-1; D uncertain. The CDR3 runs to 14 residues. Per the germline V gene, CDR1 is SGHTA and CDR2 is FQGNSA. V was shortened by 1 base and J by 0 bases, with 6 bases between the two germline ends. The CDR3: CASSLGHLNTEAFF. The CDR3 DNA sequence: TGTGCCAGCAGCTTAGGACACTTGAACACTGAAGCTTTCTTT.

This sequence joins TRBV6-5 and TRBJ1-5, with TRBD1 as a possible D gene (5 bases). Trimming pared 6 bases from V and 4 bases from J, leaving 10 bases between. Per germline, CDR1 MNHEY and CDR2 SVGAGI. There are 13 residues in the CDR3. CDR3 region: CASRGGLNQPQHF. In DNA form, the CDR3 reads TGTGCCAGCAGGGGGGGGTTGAATCAGCCCCAGCATTTT.

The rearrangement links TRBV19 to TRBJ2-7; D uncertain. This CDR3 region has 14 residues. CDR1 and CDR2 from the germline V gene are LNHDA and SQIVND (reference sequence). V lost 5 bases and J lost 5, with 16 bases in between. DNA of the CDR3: TGTGCCAGTAGTCCAAAATCGCCGGGCGACGAGCAGTACTTC. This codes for CASSPKSPGDEQYF. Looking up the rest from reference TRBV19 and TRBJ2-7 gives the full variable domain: DGGITQSPKYLFRKEGQNVTLSCEQNLNHDAMYWYRQDPGQGLRLIYYSQIVNDFQKGDIAEGYSVSREKKESFPLTVTSAQKNPTAFYLCASSPKSPGDEQYFGPGTRLTVT.

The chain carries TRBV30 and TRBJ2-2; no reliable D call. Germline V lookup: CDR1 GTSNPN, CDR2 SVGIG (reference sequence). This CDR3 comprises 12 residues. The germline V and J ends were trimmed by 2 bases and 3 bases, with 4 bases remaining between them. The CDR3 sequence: CAWSLYTGELFF. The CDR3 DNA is TGTGCCTGGAGTCTTTACACCGGGGAGCTGTTTTTT.

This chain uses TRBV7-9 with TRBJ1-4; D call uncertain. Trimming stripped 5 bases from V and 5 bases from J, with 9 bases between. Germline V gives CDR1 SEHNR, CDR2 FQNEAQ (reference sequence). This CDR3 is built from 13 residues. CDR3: CASSPRPNEKLFF. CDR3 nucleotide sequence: TGTGCCAGCAGCCCGAGACCCAATGAAAAACTGTTTTTT.

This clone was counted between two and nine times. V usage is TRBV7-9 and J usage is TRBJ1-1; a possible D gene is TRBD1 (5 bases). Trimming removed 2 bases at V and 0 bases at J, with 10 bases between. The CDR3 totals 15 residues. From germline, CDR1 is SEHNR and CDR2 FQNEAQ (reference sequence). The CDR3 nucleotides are TGTGCCAGCAGCTTAATCAGGGTCATGAACACTGAAGCTTTCTTT. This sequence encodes CASSLIRVMNTEAFF.

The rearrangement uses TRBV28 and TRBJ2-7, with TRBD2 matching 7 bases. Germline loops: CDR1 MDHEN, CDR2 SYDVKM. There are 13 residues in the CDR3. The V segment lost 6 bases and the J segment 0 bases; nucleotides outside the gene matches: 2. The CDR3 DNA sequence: TGTGCCAGCAGCGGGGGGAACTCCTACGAGCAGTACTTC. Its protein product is CASSGGNSYEQYF. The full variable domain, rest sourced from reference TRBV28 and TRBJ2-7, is DVKVTQSSRYLVKRTGEKVFLECVQDMDHENMFWYRQDPGLGLRLIYFSYDVKMKEKGDIPEGYSVSREKKERFSLILESASTNQTSMYLCASSGGNSYEQYFGPGTRLTVT.

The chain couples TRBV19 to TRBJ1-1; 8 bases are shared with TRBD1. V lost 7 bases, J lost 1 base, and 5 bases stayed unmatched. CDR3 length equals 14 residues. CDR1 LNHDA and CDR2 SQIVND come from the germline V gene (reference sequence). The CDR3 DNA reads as TGTGCCAGTACTTGGGGACAGGAGAACACTGAAGCTTTCTTT. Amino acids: CASTWGQENTEAFF. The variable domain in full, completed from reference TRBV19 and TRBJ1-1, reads DGGITQSPKYLFRKEGQNVTLSCEQNLNHDAMYWYRQDPGQGLRLIYYSQIVNDFQKGDIAEGYSVSREKKESFPLTVTSAQKNPTAFYLCASTWGQENTEAFFGQGTRLTVV.

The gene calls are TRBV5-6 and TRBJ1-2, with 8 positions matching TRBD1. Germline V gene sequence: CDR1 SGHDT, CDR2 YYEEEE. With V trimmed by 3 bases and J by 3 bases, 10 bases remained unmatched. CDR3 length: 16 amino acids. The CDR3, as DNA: TGTGCCAGCAGCTCCCGCGGGAGACAGGGGCACTATGGCTACACCTTC. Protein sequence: CASSSRGRQGHYGYTF.

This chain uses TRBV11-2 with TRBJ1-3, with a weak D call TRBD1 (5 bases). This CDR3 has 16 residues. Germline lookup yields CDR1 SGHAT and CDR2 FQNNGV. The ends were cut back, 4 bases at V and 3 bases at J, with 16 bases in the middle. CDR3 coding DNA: TGTGCCAGCAGCTACACCCCGGGGACCCTTGGAAACACCATATATTTT. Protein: CASSYTPGTLGNTIYF.

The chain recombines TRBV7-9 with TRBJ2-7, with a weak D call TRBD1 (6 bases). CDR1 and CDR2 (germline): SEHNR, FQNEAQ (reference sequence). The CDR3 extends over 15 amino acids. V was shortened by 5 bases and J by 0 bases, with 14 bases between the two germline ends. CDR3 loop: CASSPAEGVSYEQYF. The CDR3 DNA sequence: TGTGCCAGCAGCCCAGCCGAGGGGGTCTCCTACGAGCAGTACTTC.

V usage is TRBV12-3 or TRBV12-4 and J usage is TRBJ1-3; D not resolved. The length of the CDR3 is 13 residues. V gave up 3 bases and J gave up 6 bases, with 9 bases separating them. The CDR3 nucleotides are TGTGCCAGCAGTTTCGCGGGCCTAAACACCATATATTTT. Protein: CASSFAGLNTIYF.

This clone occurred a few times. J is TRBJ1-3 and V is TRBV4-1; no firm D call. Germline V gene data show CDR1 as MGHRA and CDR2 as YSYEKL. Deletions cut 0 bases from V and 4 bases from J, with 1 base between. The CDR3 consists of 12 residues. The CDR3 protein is CASSQEGNTIYF. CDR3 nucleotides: TGCGCCAGCAGCCAAGAGGGAAACACCATATATTTT.

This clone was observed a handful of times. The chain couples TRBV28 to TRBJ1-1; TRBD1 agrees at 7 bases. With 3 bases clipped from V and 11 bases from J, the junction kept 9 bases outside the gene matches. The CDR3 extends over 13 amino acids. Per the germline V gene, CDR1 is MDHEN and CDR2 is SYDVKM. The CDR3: CASSFNPDRAAFF. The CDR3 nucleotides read TGTGCCAGCAGTTTCAACCCCGACAGGGCCGCTTTCTTT. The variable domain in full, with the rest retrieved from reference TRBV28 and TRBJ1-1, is DVKVTQSSRYLVKRTGEKVFLECVQDMDHENMFWYRQDPGLGLRLIYFSYDVKMKEKGDIPEGYSVSREKKERFSLILESASTNQTSMYLCASSFNPDRAAFFGQGTRLTVV.

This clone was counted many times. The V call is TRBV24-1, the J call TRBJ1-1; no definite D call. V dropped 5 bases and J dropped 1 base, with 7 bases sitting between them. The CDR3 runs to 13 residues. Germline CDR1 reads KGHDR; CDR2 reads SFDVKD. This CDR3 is CATSAGKNTEAFF. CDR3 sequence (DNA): TGTGCCACCAGTGCTGGAAAGAACACTGAAGCTTTCTTT.

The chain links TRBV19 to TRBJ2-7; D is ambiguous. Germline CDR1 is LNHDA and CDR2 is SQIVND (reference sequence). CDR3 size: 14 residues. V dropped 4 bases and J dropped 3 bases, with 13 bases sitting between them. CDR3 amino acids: CASSSQHAGYEQYF. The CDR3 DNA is TGTGCCAGTAGTAGCCAGCACGCCGGCTACGAGCAGTACTTC.

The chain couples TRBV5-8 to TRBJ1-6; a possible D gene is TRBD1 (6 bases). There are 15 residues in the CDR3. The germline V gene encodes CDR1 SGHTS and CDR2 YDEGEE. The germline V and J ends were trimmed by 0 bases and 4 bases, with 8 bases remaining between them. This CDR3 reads CASSLGGLYNSPLHF. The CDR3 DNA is TGTGCCAGCAGCTTGGGGGGGCTGTATAATTCACCCCTCCACTTT. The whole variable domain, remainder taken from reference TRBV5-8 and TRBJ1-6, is EAGVTQSPTHLIKTRGQQATLRCSPISGHTSVYWYQQALGLGLQFLLWYDEGEERNRGNFPPRFSGRQFPNYSSELNVNALELEDSALYLCASSLGGLYNSPLHFGNGTRLTVT.